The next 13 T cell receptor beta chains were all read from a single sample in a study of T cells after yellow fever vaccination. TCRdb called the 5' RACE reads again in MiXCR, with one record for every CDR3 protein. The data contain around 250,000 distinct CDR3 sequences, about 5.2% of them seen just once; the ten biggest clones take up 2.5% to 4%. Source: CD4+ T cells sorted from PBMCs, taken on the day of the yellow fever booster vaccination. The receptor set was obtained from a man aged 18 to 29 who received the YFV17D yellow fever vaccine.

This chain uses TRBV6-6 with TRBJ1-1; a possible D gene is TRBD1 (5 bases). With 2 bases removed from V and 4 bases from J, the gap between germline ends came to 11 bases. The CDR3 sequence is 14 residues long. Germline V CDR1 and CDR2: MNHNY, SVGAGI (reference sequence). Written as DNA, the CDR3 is TGTGCCAGCAGTTACGTCGGGACGAGCACTGAAGCTTTCTTT. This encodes CASSYVGTSTEAFF.

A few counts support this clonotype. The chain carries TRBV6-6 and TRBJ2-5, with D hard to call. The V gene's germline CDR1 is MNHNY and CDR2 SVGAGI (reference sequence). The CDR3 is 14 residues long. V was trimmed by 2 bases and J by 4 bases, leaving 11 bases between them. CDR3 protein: CASSYPGRAETQYF. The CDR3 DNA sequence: TGTGCCAGCAGTTACCCCGGACGTGCAGAGACCCAGTACTTC.

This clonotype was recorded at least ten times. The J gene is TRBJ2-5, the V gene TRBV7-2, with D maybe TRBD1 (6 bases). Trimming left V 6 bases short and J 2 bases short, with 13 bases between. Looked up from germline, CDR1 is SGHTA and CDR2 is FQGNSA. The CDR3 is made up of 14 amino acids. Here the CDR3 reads CASRFRGFQETQYF. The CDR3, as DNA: TGTGCCAGCAGGTTCAGGGGTTTTCAAGAGACCCAGTACTTC.

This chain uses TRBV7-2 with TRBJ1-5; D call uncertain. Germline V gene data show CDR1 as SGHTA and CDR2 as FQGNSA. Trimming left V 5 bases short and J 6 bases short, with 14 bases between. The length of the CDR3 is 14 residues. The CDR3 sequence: CASSPGPSSQPQHF. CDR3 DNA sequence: TGTGCCAGCAGCCCGGGCCCCTCGTCTCAGCCCCAGCATTTT.

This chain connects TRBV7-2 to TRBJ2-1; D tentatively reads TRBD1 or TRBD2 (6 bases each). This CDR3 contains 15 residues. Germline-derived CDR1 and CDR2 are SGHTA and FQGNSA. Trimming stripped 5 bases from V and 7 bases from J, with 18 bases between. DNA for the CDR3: TGTGCCAGCAGCCCCCGTCCGGGGGCGAGGAATGAGCAGTTCTTC. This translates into CASSPRPGARNEQFF.

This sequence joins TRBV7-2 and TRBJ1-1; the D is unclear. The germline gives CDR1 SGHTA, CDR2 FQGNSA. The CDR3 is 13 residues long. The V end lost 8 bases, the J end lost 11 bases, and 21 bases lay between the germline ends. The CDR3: CASQRERGTGAFF. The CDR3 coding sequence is TGTGCCAGCCAGAGGGAAAGAGGCACTGGGGCTTTCTTT.

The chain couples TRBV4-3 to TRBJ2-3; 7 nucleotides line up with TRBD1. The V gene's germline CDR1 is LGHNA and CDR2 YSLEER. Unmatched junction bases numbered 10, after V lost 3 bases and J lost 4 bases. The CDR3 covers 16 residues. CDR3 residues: CASSHGNRGLADTQYF. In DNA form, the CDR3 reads TGCGCCAGCAGCCACGGCAACAGGGGTCTGGCAGATACGCAGTATTTT.

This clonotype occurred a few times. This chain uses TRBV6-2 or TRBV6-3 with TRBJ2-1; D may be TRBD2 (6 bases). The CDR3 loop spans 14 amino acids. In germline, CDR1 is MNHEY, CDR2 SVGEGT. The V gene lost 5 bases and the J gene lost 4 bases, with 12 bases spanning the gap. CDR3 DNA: TGTGCCAGCAGTGGGCGGGGAAATTACAATGAGCAGTTCTTC. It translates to CASSGRGNYNEQFF.

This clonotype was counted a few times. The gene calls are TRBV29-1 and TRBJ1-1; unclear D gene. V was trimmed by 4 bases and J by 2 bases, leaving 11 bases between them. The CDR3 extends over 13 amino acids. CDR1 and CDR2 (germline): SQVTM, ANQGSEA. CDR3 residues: CSVAGRLNTEAFF. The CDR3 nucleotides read TGCAGCGTTGCAGGACGGTTAAACACTGAAGCTTTCTTT.

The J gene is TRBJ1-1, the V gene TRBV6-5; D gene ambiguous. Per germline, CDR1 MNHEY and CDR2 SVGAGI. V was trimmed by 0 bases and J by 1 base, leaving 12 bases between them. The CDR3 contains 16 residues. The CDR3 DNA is TGTGCCAGCAGTTACTCGAGGGTGGGCGCGAACACTGAAGCTTTCTTT. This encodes CASSYSRVGANTEAFF.

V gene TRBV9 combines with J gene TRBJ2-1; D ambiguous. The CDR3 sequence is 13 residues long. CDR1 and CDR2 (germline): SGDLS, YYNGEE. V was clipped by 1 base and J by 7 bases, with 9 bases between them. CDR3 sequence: CASSVSGVNEQFF. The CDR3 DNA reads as TGTGCCAGCAGCGTATCAGGAGTAAATGAGCAGTTCTTC.

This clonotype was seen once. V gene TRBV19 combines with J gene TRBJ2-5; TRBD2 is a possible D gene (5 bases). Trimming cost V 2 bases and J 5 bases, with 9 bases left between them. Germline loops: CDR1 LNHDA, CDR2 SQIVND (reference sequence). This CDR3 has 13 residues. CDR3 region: CASSIRLSETQYF. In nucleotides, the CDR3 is TGTGCCAGTAGTATAAGACTATCGGAGACCCAGTACTTC.

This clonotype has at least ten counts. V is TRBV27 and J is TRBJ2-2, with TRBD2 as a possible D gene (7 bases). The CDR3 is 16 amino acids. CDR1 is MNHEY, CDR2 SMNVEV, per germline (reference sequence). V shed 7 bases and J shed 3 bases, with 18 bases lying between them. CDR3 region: CASTSGGRLDTGELFF. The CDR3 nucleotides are TGTGCCAGCACATCGGGGGGCAGACTGGACACCGGGGAGCTGTTTTTT.